These 14 T cell receptor beta chains originate from one sample sequenced in a study of shared clonotypes between healthy human individuals. Method: immunoSEQ multiplex PCR; TCRdb's copy keeps in-frame clones and lacks some. Of about 1.5 million clones detected, under 99% appear once; the ten largest clones hold about 0.45%. The sample was naive CD4+ T cells sorted from blood. Described subset: CD45RA+ positively selected. The receptors were gathered from a man aged 30 to 39 in good health.

The CDR3 spells CASREGGAYEQYF. CDR3 sequence (DNA): TGTGCCAGCAGGGAGGGTGGGGCCTACGAGCAGTACTTC. This chain connects TRBV6-5 to TRBJ2-7; tentative D call: TRBD2 (6 bases). Trimming removed 6 bases from V and 2 bases from J, with 11 bases in between. CDR3 length equals 13 residues. CDR1 and CDR2 (germline): MNHEY, SVGAGI.

The V call is TRBV15, the J call TRBJ1-5; the match to TRBD1 covers 8 bases. V gave up 1 base and J gave up 7 bases; unmatched junction bases: 6. Germline V gives CDR1 LNHNV, CDR2 YYDKDF (reference sequence). This CDR3 is built from 15 residues. CDR3 sequence (DNA): TGTGCCACCAGCAGAGTATGGACAGGGAAACAGCCCCAGCATTTT. It translates to CATSRVWTGKQPQHF.

V is TRBV14 and J is TRBJ1-2; maybe TRBD1 (6 bases). CDR1 is SGHDN, CDR2 FVKESK, per germline. The CDR3 is 15 amino acids. The V gene lost 4 bases and the J gene lost 5 bases, with 17 bases spanning the gap. The CDR3 loop reads CASSRNRESLYGYTF. The CDR3 DNA reads TGTGCCAGCAGCCGGAACAGGGAGAGTTTGTATGGCTACACCTTC.

V gene TRBV5-1 combines with J gene TRBJ2-7; maybe TRBD1 (7 bases). V lost 0 bases and J lost 2, with 12 bases in between. Germline CDR1 and CDR2: SGHRS and YFSETQ. The CDR3 loop spans 15 amino acids. CDR3 residues: CASSLGGTAPYEQYF. The CDR3 DNA reads TGCGCCAGCAGCTTGGGCGGGACAGCTCCCTACGAGCAGTACTTC.

Regarding this clone: Relative to the germline gene, one junction end is altered; a read error may explain this. The chain joins TRBV2 to TRBJ2-7; 13 bases align to TRBD2. The CDR3 is 12 amino acids. Germline loops: CDR1 SNHLY, CDR2 FYNNEI. The CDR3 spells CASSEDGLAGAF. The CDR3 region has the DNA TGTGCCAGCAGTGAAGACGGACTAGCGGGAGCGTTC.

The V and J genes are TRBV5-6 and TRBJ2-2; D remains unclear. CDR3 length: 12 residues. Germline lookup yields CDR1 SGHDT and CDR2 YYEEEE. V was shortened by 1 base and J by 6 bases, with 4 bases between the two germline ends. Written as DNA, the CDR3 is TGTGCCAGCAGCTTGTCCGCCGGGGAGCTGTTTTTT. Translated: CASSLSAGELFF.

This chain connects TRBV19 to TRBJ1-1; 9 bases are shared with TRBD1. V shed 8 bases and J 5 bases; nucleotides not matched to a gene: 6. In germline, CDR1 is LNHDA, CDR2 SQIVND (reference sequence). The CDR3 is 13 residues long. CDR3 nucleotides: TGTGCCAGTCACCGGGACAGGGCGACTGAAGCTTTCTTT. Its protein product is CASHRDRATEAFF.

J is TRBJ2-2 and V is TRBV2, with a possible D match to TRBD1 (6 bases). This CDR3 spans 15 amino acids. V lost 6 bases and J lost 4, with 15 bases in between. Germline V lookup: CDR1 SNHLY, CDR2 FYNNEI. The DNA of the CDR3 is TGTGCCAGCAGAGGGCAGGGGTCGGGCACCGGGGAGCTGTTTTTT. Encoded protein: CASRGQGSGTGELFF.

This chain uses TRBV27 with TRBJ1-2; a weak D match, TRBD1 (5 bases). Deletions cut 4 bases from V and 0 bases from J, with 15 bases between. The CDR3 loop spans 16 amino acids. Germline CDR1 MNHEY, CDR2 SMNVEV (reference sequence). This CDR3 is CASSSHVGAPNYGYTF. As DNA, the CDR3 is TGTGCCAGCAGTTCCCACGTAGGGGCTCCTAACTATGGCTACACCTTC.

The chain employs TRBV5-1 and TRBJ2-2; D is ambiguous. The V end lost 0 bases, the J end lost 4 bases, and 10 bases lay between the germline ends. Germline V gene sequence: CDR1 SGHRS, CDR2 YFSETQ. The CDR3 is 15 residues long. CDR3 in amino acids: CASSLGAHLTGELFF. The CDR3 nucleotides are TGCGCCAGCAGCTTGGGGGCTCATCTCACCGGGGAGCTGTTTTTT.

V and J are TRBV28 and TRBJ1-2; TRBD1 might be the D (5 bases). V was cut by 4 bases and J by 4 bases, with 19 bases left in between. CDR1 is MDHEN, CDR2 SYDVKM, per germline. CDR3 size: 16 residues. The CDR3 loop reads CASSSPGHSRAYGYTF. The CDR3 nucleotides read TGTGCCAGCAGTTCACCCGGGCACAGCAGGGCCTATGGCTACACCTTC.

The V gene is TRBV5-4, the J gene TRBJ2-1; 8 nucleotides line up with TRBD2. The CDR3 is made up of 15 amino acids. Trimming removed 6 bases from V and 10 bases from J; junction bases left unmatched: 15. CDR1 and CDR2 from the germline V gene are SGHNT and YYREEE (reference sequence). CDR3 in amino acids: CASNPGRAPGREQFF. CDR3 bases: TGTGCCAGCAACCCCGGGAGGGCCCCCGGACGGGAGCAGTTCTTC.

The rearrangement joins TRBV7-9 to TRBJ1-2; D gene unclear. The V gene's germline CDR1 is SEHNR and CDR2 FQNEAQ (reference sequence). V lost 5 bases to trimming and J lost 5 bases, with 12 bases between them. The CDR3 has 13 residues. The CDR3 reads CASSPVRDYGYTF. The CDR3 DNA reads TGTGCCAGCAGCCCGGTTCGGGATTATGGCTACACCTTC.

J is TRBJ1-4 and V is TRBV7-9; no firm D call. The V and J ends lost 4 bases and 0 bases respectively, with 9 bases between them. This CDR3 contains 15 residues. The germline V gene encodes CDR1 SEHNR and CDR2 FQNEAQ (reference sequence). The CDR3 loop is CASSYYSATNEKLFF. CDR3 bases: TGTGCCAGCAGCTATTACAGCGCAACTAATGAAAAACTGTTTTTT.